This passage covers 25 T cell receptor beta chains from one sample sequenced in a study of blood T cell repertoires in COVID-19. The protocol was immunoSEQ multiplex PCR, while the TCRdb copy is restricted to in-frame clones and leaves out a portion. The top ten clones hold about 7% of a sample with 180,000 or so clones, under 90% of them seen once. Sequenced: peripheral blood. The source of these receptors is a man between 35 and 55 years old with acute or convalescent COVID-19.

The chain is built from TRBV2 and TRBJ2-5; D is undetermined. V lost 6 bases and J 1 base, leaving 15 bases between the germline ends. The CDR3 runs 15 residues. Germline-derived CDR1 and CDR2 are SNHLY and FYNNEI. This CDR3 reads CASRILLASQETQYF. CDR3 nucleotides: TGTGCCAGCAGGATTTTGTTAGCTTCCCAAGAGACCCAGTACTTC.

This chain joins TRBV15 and TRBJ1-5, with D possibly being TRBD1 (5 bases). Per germline, CDR1 LNHNV and CDR2 YYDKDF (reference sequence). V lost 0 bases and J 1 base, leaving 10 bases between the germline ends. The CDR3 covers 16 residues. Here the CDR3 DNA reads TGTGCCACCAGCAGAGACAGGGTAGGAAGCAATCAGCCCCAGCATTTT. Translating gives CATSRDRVGSNQPQHF.

The chain uses TRBV10-3 and TRBJ1-1; 10 bases map to TRBD1. The V and J ends lost 6 bases and 7 bases, in that order; junction bases with no gene match: 8. The germline CDR1 and CDR2 sequences are ENHRY and SYGVKD. This CDR3 has 14 amino acids. CDR3 amino acids: CAIRSGGTGVEAFF. In nucleotides, the CDR3 is TGTGCCATCAGGAGCGGGGGGACAGGGGTTGAAGCTTTCTTT.

The rearrangement links TRBV30 to TRBJ1-2; TRBD1 agrees at 9 bases. Trimming took 3 bases from V and 8 from J; bases not matched to a gene: 1. The CDR3 length is 11 residues. From germline, CDR1 is GTSNPN and CDR2 SVGIG (reference sequence). The CDR3 protein is CAWSTGGGYTF. Written as DNA, the CDR3 is TGTGCCTGGAGCACAGGGGGCGGCTACACCTTC.

V and J are TRBV5-1 and TRBJ1-2; 7 positions agree with TRBD1. V shed 3 bases and J 0 bases; nucleotides not matched to a gene: 8. CDR1 is SGHRS and CDR2 is YFSETQ in the germline V gene. The CDR3 has 16 residues. This CDR3 reads CASSYNRGHSNYGYTF. The CDR3 nucleotides are TGCGCCAGCAGCTATAACAGGGGCCACTCTAACTATGGCTACACCTTC. The variable domain in full, with the rest retrieved from reference TRBV5-1 and TRBJ1-2, is KAGVTQTPRYLIKTRGQQVTLSCSPISGHRSVSWYQQTPGQGLQFLFEYFSETQRNKGNFPGRFSGRQFSNSRSEMNVSTLELGDSALYLCASSYNRGHSNYGYTFGSGTRLTVV.

This chain connects TRBV15 to TRBJ2-3; D may be TRBD1 (5 bases). Germline CDR1 and CDR2: LNHNV and YYDKDF (reference sequence). Trimming took 0 bases from V and 0 from J, leaving 10 bases between them. The CDR3 consists of 16 residues. The CDR3 is CATSRDGAGSTDTQYF. The CDR3 nucleotides read TGTGCCACCAGCAGAGATGGGGCAGGAAGCACAGATACGCAGTATTTT.

The gene calls are TRBV6-5 and TRBJ1-1, with D perhaps matching TRBD1 (5 bases). There are 14 residues in the CDR3. Germline-derived CDR1 and CDR2 are MNHEY and SVGAGI. V dropped 5 bases and J dropped 4 bases, with 14 bases sitting between them. The DNA for the CDR3 is TGTGCCAGCAGTAGCGGTCGGGACTTCACTGAAGCTTTCTTT. Protein: CASSSGRDFTEAFF.

This chain uses TRBV2 with TRBJ1-5; no reliable D call. The V end lost 1 base, the J end lost 7 bases, and 17 bases lay between the germline ends. CDR3 size: 16 residues. Germline loops: CDR1 SNHLY, CDR2 FYNNEI. The CDR3 nucleotides are TGTGCCAGCAGTGAAGTTTATTGGGTCGGGGAGCAGCCCCAGCATTTT. This sequence encodes CASSEVYWVGEQPQHF. Combining the CDR3 with reference TRBV2 and TRBJ1-5 gives the whole variable domain EPEVTQTPSHQVTQMGQEVILRCVPISNHLYFYWYRQILGQKVEFLVSFYNNEISEKSEIFDDQFSVERPDGSNFTLKIRSTKLEDSAMYFCASSEVYWVGEQPQHFGDGTRLSIL.

The gene calls are TRBV11-2 and TRBJ2-3; D uncertain. The germline V gene encodes CDR1 SGHAT and CDR2 FQNNGV. V was trimmed by 7 bases and J by 0 bases, leaving 5 bases between them. The CDR3 runs 12 residues. In DNA, the CDR3 is TGTGCCAGCACTCCTAGCACAGATACGCAGTATTTT. This codes for CASTPSTDTQYF.

V is TRBV5-5 and J is TRBJ2-3; 7 bases match TRBD2. V lost 4 bases to trimming and J lost 4 bases; unmatched junction nucleotides: 15. The CDR3 sequence is 17 residues long. Germline assignment: CDR1 SGHKS and CDR2 YYEKEE (reference sequence). The CDR3 DNA reads TGTGCCAGCAGCCCGGGATCCCAAGCGGGGCGGGCAGATACGCAGTATTTT. Protein: CASSPGSQAGRADTQYF.

The J gene is TRBJ2-2, the V gene TRBV7-3; D not resolved. V was pared by 2 bases and J by 8 bases, with 9 bases between. The length of the CDR3 is 13 residues. The germline CDR1 and CDR2 sequences are SGHTA and FQGTGA. The CDR3 nucleotides read TGTGCCAGCAGCTTACTCCCGTCTGGGGAGCTGTTTTTT. Protein: CASSLLPSGELFF.

This sequence joins TRBV4-2 and TRBJ1-1; D call uncertain. Trimming took 1 base from V and 4 from J, leaving 10 bases between them. There are 14 residues in the CDR3. Germline CDR1 is LGHNA and CDR2 is YNFKEQ. The CDR3 coding sequence is TGTGCCAGCAGCCAAGCAATTGAGGGCACTGAAGCTTTCTTT. This encodes CASSQAIEGTEAFF.

The rearrangement links TRBV28 to TRBJ1-1; no definite D call. The CDR3 spans 12 residues. V shed 4 bases and J shed 10 bases, with 13 bases lying between them. From germline, CDR1 is MDHEN and CDR2 SYDVKM. In DNA form, the CDR3 reads TGTGCCAGCAGTTGGCAGGTAGTAGGAGCTTTCTTT. This codes for CASSWQVVGAFF.

This clone has just a few counts. The same CDR3 is also encoded by other DNA sequences in this sample. CDR3 sequence reads: CASSGYEQYF. The CDR3 DNA is TGTGCCAGCAGCGGGTACGAGCAGTACTTC. The genes are TRBV2 and TRBJ2-7; D call uncertain. The CDR3 sequence is 10 residues long. V was pared by 6 bases and J by 4 bases, with 4 bases between. Germline lookup yields CDR1 SNHLY and CDR2 FYNNEI.

The V gene is TRBV6-2 or TRBV6-3, the J gene TRBJ2-2; TRBD2 matches at 12 bases. After removal of 5 bases from V and 5 bases from J, the junction contained 6 bases not matched to a gene. The CDR3 runs to 16 residues. Germline V CDR1 and CDR2: MNHEY, SVGEGT. The CDR3 sequence: CASSPPLAGGTGELFF. CDR3 bases: TGTGCCAGCAGTCCCCCACTAGCGGGGGGTACCGGGGAGCTGTTTTTT.

This chain links TRBV30 with TRBJ1-1; no clear D. Trimming removed 1 base at V and 1 base at J, with 4 bases between. This CDR3 has 12 residues. Per germline, CDR1 GTSNPN and CDR2 SVGIG (reference sequence). CDR3 residues: CAWSGRNTEAFF. The CDR3 DNA sequence: TGTGCCTGGAGTGGGAGGAACACTGAAGCTTTCTTT.

The chain has TRBV10-3 and TRBJ1-5; a possible D gene is TRBD1 (6 bases). This CDR3 contains 12 residues. Germline CDR1 and CDR2: ENHRY and SYGVKD. The V end lost 0 bases, the J end lost 10 bases, and 7 bases lay between the germline ends. CDR3 in DNA: TGTGCCATCAGTGAGTCGGGGACACCCCAGCATTTT. Translation: CAISESGTPQHF.

The V gene is TRBV4-2, the J gene TRBJ1-4; 10 bases are shared with TRBD1. This CDR3 is built from 19 residues. V lost 0 bases to trimming and J lost 0 bases; unmatched junction nucleotides: 7. CDR1 and CDR2 (germline): LGHNA, YNFKEQ. The CDR3 reads CASSQDDRGQKTTNEKLFF. The CDR3 bases are TGTGCCAGCAGCCAAGATGACAGGGGGCAAAAAACAACTAATGAAAAACTGTTTTTT.

V is TRBV5-1 and J is TRBJ2-3; maybe TRBD1 (6 bases). CDR1 is SGHRS, CDR2 YFSETQ, per germline. Trimming took off 4 bases at V and 2 bases at J, with 14 bases between the two ends. This CDR3 has 15 residues. CDR3 sequence: CASSPRTDSTDTQYF. In DNA, the CDR3 is TGCGCCAGCAGCCCTAGGACAGATTCCACAGATACGCAGTATTTT.

A word on this clone: Different DNA sequences within this sample yield the same CDR3. The chain recombines TRBV18 with TRBJ1-5, with 10 bases matching TRBD1. CDR1 is KGHSH, CDR2 LQKENI, per germline. The CDR3 covers 15 residues. The V segment lost 2 bases and the J segment 2 bases; nucleotides outside the gene matches: 0. The CDR3 loop reads CASSPGTGGNQPQHF. CDR3 sequence (DNA): TGTGCCAGCTCACCAGGGACAGGGGGCAATCAGCCCCAGCATTTT.

The chain recombines TRBV19 with TRBJ1-5, with 10 bases identical to TRBD1. Trimming cost V 4 bases and J 1 base; bases outside gene matches: 10. This CDR3 region has 18 residues. Germline CDR1 and CDR2: LNHDA and SQIVND (reference sequence). The CDR3 bases are TGTGCCAGTAGTACTCCGGGACAGGGGACAAGGAGCAATCAGCCCCAGCATTTT. Its translation is CASSTPGQGTRSNQPQHF.

This chain joins TRBV11-2 and TRBJ2-3, with D hard to call. This CDR3 is 14 amino acids long. CDR1 is SGHAT, CDR2 FQNNGV, per germline. Trimming left V 3 bases short and J 3 bases short, with 10 bases between. The CDR3 DNA follows: TGTGCCAGCAGCTTGCGAGACTGGACAGATACGCAGTATTTT. Residues: CASSLRDWTDTQYF.

The chain combines TRBV6-5 with TRBJ2-7, with D perhaps matching TRBD1 (6 bases). The CDR3 consists of 13 residues. The germline V gene has CDR1 MNHEY and CDR2 SVGAGI. Trimming took off 5 bases at V and 5 bases at J, with 13 bases between the two ends. As DNA, the CDR3 is TGTGCCAGCAGTAGACAGGCTTTCCACGAGCAGTACTTC. Translation gives CASSRQAFHEQYF.

V and J are TRBV10-3 and TRBJ2-2, with a weak D call TRBD1 (6 bases). Germline values: CDR1 ENHRY, CDR2 SYGVKD. The CDR3 spans 15 residues. Trimming took off 2 bases at V and 1 base at J, with 8 bases between the two ends. The DNA for the CDR3 is TGTGCCATCAGTGAGACAGGGATGAACACCGGGGAGCTGTTTTTT. It yields the protein CAISETGMNTGELFF.

This clone was counted a few times. This chain joins TRBV7-2 and TRBJ1-2; TRBD1 agrees at 7 bases. Trimming removed 1 base from V and 5 bases from J; junction bases left unmatched: 4. CDR3 length equals 14 residues. Germline V CDR1 and CDR2: SGHTA, FQGNSA. In DNA, the CDR3 is TGTGCCAGCAGCTTAGACAGGGGCCCGTATGGCTACACCTTC. The encoded protein is CASSLDRGPYGYTF.